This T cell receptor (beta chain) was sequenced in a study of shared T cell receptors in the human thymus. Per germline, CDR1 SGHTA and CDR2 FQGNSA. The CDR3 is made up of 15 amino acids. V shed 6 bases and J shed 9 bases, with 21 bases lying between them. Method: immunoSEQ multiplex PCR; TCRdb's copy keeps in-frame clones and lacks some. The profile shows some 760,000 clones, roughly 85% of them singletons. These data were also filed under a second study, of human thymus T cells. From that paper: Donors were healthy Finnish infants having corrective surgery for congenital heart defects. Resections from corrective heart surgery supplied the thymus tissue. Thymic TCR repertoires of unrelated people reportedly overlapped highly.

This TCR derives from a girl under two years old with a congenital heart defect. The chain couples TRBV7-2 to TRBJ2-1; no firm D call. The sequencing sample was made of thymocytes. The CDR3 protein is CASRPRSGGLIEQFF. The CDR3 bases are TGTGCCAGCAGGCCCCGCTCTGGTGGGCTAATTGAGCAGTTCTTC.